This TCR beta chain was observed in a study of blood T cell repertoires in COVID-19. Overall study context: Acute and convalescent COVID-19 samples came from the United States, Italy and Spain.

In the study's own analysis: Amplified reference gene primers provided the basis for estimating nucleated cell counts. Method: immunoSEQ multiplex PCR; TCRdb's copy keeps in-frame clones and lacks some. V and J calls and clone size are as listed in that table; D and trimming were resolved from the DNA. The top ten hold more than 1% of the sample, which has some 250,000 clones, roughly nine tenths seen once. All enrollees were roughly 18 to 89 years old and from about 25 US areas. Participant reports of clinical history set cohort assignment. The CDR3 runs 19 residues. Looked up from germline, CDR1 is LGHDT and CDR2 is YNNKEL (reference sequence). Trimming cost V 0 bases and J 5 bases; bases outside gene matches: 15.

Sequencing was carried out using PBMCs or T cells enriched from blood (not recorded which). The source of this sequence is a human donor in a cohort exposed to, infected with or recovered from COVID-19 (not recorded which). The donor label of this sample is uncertain. The chain employs TRBV3-1 (or the pseudogene TRBV3-2) and TRBJ2-2, with 7 bases identical to TRBD2. The CDR3 loop reads CASSQDQGEWQGGTGELFF. The CDR3 nucleotides read TGTGCCAGCAGCCAAGATCAAGGAGAATGGCAGGGAGGGACCGGGGAGCTGTTTTTT.